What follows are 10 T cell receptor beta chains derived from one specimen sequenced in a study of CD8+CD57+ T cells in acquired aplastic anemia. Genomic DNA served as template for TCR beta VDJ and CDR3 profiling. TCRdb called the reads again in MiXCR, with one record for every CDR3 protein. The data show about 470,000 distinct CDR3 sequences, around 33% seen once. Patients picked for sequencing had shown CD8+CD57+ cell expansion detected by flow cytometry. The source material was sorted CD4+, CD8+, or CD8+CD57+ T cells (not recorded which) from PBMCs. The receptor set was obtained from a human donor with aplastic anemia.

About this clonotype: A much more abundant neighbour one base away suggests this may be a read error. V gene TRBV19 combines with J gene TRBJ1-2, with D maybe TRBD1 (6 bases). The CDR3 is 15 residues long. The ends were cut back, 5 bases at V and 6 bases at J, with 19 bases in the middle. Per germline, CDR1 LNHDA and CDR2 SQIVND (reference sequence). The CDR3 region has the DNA TGTGCCAGTAGTCTAGCTTCAACAGGGTCACATGGCTACACCTTC. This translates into CASSLASTGSHGYTF.

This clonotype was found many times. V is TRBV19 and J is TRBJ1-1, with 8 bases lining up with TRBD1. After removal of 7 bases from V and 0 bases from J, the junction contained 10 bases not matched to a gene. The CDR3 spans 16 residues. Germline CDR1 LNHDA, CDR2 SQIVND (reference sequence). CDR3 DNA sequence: TGTGCCAGTAACACAGGACAGGGTCCCGTGAACACTGAAGCTTTCTTT. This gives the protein CASNTGQGPVNTEAFF.

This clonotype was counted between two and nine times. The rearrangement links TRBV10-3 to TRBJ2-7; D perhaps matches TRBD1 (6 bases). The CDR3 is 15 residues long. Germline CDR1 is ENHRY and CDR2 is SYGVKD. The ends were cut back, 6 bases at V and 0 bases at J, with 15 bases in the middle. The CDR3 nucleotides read TGTGCCATCAGGAAACAGGGCCCCAGCTCCTACGAGCAGTACTTC. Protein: CAIRKQGPSSYEQYF.

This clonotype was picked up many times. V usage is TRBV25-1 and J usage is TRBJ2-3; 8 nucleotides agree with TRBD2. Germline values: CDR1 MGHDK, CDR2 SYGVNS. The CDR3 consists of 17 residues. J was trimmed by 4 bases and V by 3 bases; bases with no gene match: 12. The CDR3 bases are TGTGCCAGCAGTGACTTGGGCTCCGGGAGGGCCGCAGATACGCAGTATTTT. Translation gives CASSDLGSGRAADTQYF.

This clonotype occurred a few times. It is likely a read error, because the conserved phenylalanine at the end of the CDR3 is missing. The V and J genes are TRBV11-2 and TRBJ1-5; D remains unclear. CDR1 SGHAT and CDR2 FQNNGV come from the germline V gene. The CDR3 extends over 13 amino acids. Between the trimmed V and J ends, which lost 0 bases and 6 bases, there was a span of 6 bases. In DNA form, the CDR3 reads TGTGCCAGCAGCTTAGAGTATCGTCAGCCCCAGCATCTT. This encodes CASSLEYRQPQHL.

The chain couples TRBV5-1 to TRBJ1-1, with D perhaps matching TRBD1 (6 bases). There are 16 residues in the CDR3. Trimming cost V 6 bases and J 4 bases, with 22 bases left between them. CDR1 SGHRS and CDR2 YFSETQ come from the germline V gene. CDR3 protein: CASNPGFGGQGTEAFF. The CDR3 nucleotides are TGCGCCAGCAACCCCGGCTTTGGGGGGCAAGGCACTGAAGCTTTCTTT.

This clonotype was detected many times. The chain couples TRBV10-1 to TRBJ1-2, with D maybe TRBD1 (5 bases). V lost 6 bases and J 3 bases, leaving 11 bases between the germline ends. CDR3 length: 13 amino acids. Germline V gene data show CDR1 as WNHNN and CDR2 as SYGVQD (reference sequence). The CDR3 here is CASSEGTDYGYTF. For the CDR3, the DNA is TGCGCCAGCAGCGAAGGGACCGACTATGGCTACACCTTC.

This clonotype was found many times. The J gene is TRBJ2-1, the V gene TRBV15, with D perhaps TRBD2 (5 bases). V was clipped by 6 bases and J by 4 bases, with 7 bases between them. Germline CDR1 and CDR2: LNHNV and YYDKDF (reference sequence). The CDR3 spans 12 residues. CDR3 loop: CATRQRYNEQFF. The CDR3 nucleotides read TGTGCCACCAGACAGCGGTACAATGAGCAGTTCTTC.

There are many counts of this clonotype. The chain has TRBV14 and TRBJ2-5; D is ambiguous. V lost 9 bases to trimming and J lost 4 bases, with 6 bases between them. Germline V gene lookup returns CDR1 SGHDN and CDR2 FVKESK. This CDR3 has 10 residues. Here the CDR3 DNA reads TGTGCCAGTAACCGAGAGACCCAGTACTTC. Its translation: CASNRETQYF. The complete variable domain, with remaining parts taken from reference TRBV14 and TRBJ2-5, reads EAGVTQFPSHSVIEKGQTVTLRCDPISGHDNLYWYRRVMGKEIKFLLHFVKESKQDESGMPNNRFLAERTGGTYSTLKVQPAELEDSGVYFCASNRETQYFGPGTRLLVL.

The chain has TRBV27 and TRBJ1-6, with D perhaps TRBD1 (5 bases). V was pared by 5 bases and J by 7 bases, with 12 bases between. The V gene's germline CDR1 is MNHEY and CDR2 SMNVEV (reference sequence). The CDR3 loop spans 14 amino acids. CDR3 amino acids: CASSPPGTNSPLHF. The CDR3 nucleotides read TGTGCCAGCAGTCCCCCCGGGACCAATTCACCCCTCCACTTT.